This entry is about one TCR beta chain. TCRdb keeps only in-frame clones here, not all; method: immunoSEQ multiplex PCR. The table has 40,000 to 65,000 clones, around 80% seen once; the top ten hold about 15%. The data were obtained in a study of blood T cell repertoires in COVID-19. Study at large: Sample material is recorded as cDNA or gDNA derived from T cells, B-cell-depleted T cells, or PBMCs.

Per the germline V gene, CDR1 is SGHAT and CDR2 is FQDESV (reference sequence). The trim removed 5 bases at V and 12 bases at J, leaving 9 bases unmatched. The CDR3 is 13 amino acids. This clonotype was sampled from a human donor with active or convalescent COVID-19. The donor label of this sample is uncertain. Sequences were obtained from peripheral blood. The V call is TRBV11-1, the J call TRBJ2-1; 8 nucleotides agree with TRBD2. Here the CDR3 reads CASSPGLAARQFF. For the CDR3, the DNA is TGTGCCAGCAGCCCAGGACTAGCCGCCAGGCAGTTCTTC.